A selection of T cell receptor beta chains follows, all from one sample in a study of OX40 agonist ivuxolimab in advanced cancers. Method: immunoSEQ multiplex PCR; TCRdb's copy keeps in-frame clones and lacks some. This table holds 80,000 to 95,000 clones, under 90% found once. This material consisted of CD4+ or CD8+ T cells sorted from blood, taken in a trial of the OX40 agonist ivuxolimab. The receptors here all came from an adult with an advanced solid tumor such as melanoma, head and neck, liver or kidney cancer. CDR3s include the opening cysteine and the closing phenylalanine or tryptophan. The D gene is left open where the match is weak. Only part of the rows carry a size: once, few, many, or a class if the clone is expanded.

D: -; size: -; J: TRBJ1-5; length: 14; V: TRBV28; CDR3: CASIGRGINQPQHF; DNA: TGTGCCAGCATTGGACGGGGGATCAATCAGCCCCAGCATTTT
D: -; size: -; J: TRBJ1-5; length: 14; V: TRBV10-3; CDR3: CAIRDGGGNQPQHF; DNA: TGTGCCATCAGGGACGGGGGCGGTAATCAGCCCCAGCATTTT
D: -; size: -; J: TRBJ1-4; length: 15; V: TRBV5-1; CDR3: CASSSQTGPNEKLFF; DNA: TGCGCCAGCAGCTCACAGACAGGCCCTAATGAAAAACTGTTTTTT
D: TRBD1; size: once; J: TRBJ2-2; length: 14; V: TRBV7-9; CDR3: CAAGQGIGTGELFF; DNA: TGTGCCGCTGGACAGGGTATCGGCACCGGGGAGCTGTTTTTT
D: -; size: -; J: TRBJ1-1; length: 13; V: TRBV2; CDR3: CASSSLGNTEAFF; DNA: TGTGCCAGCAGTTCCCTCGGGAACACTGAAGCTTTCTTT
D: -; size: -; J: TRBJ1-5; length: 17; V: TRBV15; CDR3: CATSREMVGMYGQPQHF; DNA: TGTGCCACCAGCAGAGAAATGGTAGGGATGTATGGTCAGCCCCAGCATTTT
D: -; size: few; J: TRBJ1-6; length: 11; V: TRBV5-3; CDR3: CARSICITLHF; DNA: TGTGCCAGAAGCATATGTATCACCCTCCACTTT
D: TRBD1; size: -; J: TRBJ1-1; length: 15; V: TRBV6-5; CDR3: CASSRDRGQNTEAFF; DNA: TGTGCCAGCAGTCGCGACAGGGGACAGAACACTGAAGCTTTCTTT
D: -; size: -; J: TRBJ2-2; length: 13; V: TRBV9; CDR3: CASSKMGAGELFF; DNA: TGTGCCAGCAGTAAAATGGGGGCCGGGGAGCTGTTTTTT
D: -; size: -; J: TRBJ1-6; length: 14; V: TRBV10-3; CDR3: CAISDGGHNSPLHF; DNA: TGTGCCATCAGTGACGGCGGACATAATTCACCCCTCCACTTT
D: TRBD2; size: -; J: TRBJ2-1; length: 16; V: TRBV4-1; CDR3: CASSQDTSAPYNEQFF; DNA: TGCGCCAGCAGCCAAGATACTAGCGCTCCCTACAATGAGCAGTTCTTC
D: -; size: -; J: TRBJ2-7; length: 13; V: TRBV6-5; CDR3: CASSYSIGYEQYF; DNA: TGTGCCAGCAGTTACTCGATAGGCTACGAGCAGTACTTC
D: -; size: -; J: TRBJ1-4; length: 14; V: TRBV5-4; CDR3: CASSFLRAGEKLFF; DNA: TGTGCCAGCAGCTTCCTCAGGGCCGGTGAAAAACTGTTTTTT
D: -; size: few; J: TRBJ2-5; length: 13; V: TRBV14; CDR3: CASKGWDGETQYF; DNA: TGTGCCAGCAAAGGTTGGGACGGAGAGACCCAGTACTTC
D: -; size: -; J: TRBJ1-5; length: 14; V: TRBV10-2; CDR3: CASSEFGDNQPQHF; DNA: TGCGCCAGCAGTGAATTCGGGGACAATCAGCCCCAGCATTTT
D: -; size: -; J: TRBJ1-1; length: 14; V: TRBV5-1; CDR3: CASSLGLMNTEAFF; DNA: TGCGCCAGCAGCTTGGGACTTATGAACACTGAAGCTTTCTTT
D: -; size: -; J: TRBJ2-5; length: 17; V: TRBV28; CDR3: CASSLRSAGTSGETQYF; DNA: TGTGCCAGCAGTTTACGGTCGGCAGGTACTTCCGGAGAGACCCAGTACTTC
D: -; size: -; J: TRBJ1-4; length: 15; V: TRBV2; CDR3: CASSEALQFREKLFF; DNA: TGTGCCAGCAGTGAAGCGCTTCAGTTTAGGGAAAAACTGTTTTTT
D: -; size: -; J: TRBJ2-5; length: 15; V: TRBV7-8; CDR3: CASSQITTNRETQYF; DNA: TGTGCCAGCAGCCAAATTACGACCAACCGGGAGACCCAGTACTTC
D: -; size: -; J: TRBJ2-7; length: 13; V: TRBV7-8; CDR3: CASSLSGLSEQYF; DNA: TGTGCCAGCAGCTTATCCGGTTTGAGCGAGCAGTACTTC
D: -; size: -; J: TRBJ1-4; length: 14; V: TRBV7-9; CDR3: CASSTRGTNEKLFF; DNA: TGTGCCAGCAGCACGAGGGGAACTAATGAAAAACTGTTTTTT
D: -; size: -; J: TRBJ2-2; length: 16; V: TRBV27; CDR3: CASSLIAAGVTGELFF; DNA: TGTGCCAGCAGTTTAATAGCGGCAGGAGTCACCGGGGAGCTGTTTTTT
D: TRBD1; size: -; J: TRBJ1-2; length: 16; V: TRBV4-2; CDR3: CASRTTGQGGDYGYTF; DNA: TGTGCCAGCCGGACCACGGGACAGGGAGGGGACTATGGCTACACCTTC
D: -; size: -; J: TRBJ1-2; length: 16; V: TRBV6-6; CDR3: CASSTHHGGLNYGYTF; DNA: TGTGCCAGCAGTACCCATCATGGGGGCCTTAACTATGGCTACACCTTC
D: -; size: -; J: TRBJ1-5; length: 13; V: TRBV6-1; CDR3: CASSEAGNQPQHF; DNA: TGTGCCAGCAGTGAGGCCGGCAATCAGCCCCAGCATTTT
D: -; size: once; J: TRBJ1-1; length: 13; V: TRBV7-3; CDR3: CASSLNTRAEAFF; DNA: TGTGCCAGCAGCTTAAATACCAGGGCTGAAGCTTTCTTT
D: TRBD1; size: -; J: TRBJ2-6; length: 17; V: TRBV27; CDR3: CASSLTGASSGANVLTF; DNA: TGTGCCAGCAGTTTAACAGGGGCTAGCTCTGGGGCCAACGTCCTGACTTTC
D: -; size: -; J: TRBJ1-2; length: 13; V: TRBV6-5; CDR3: CASSRSTEDGYTF; DNA: TGTGCCAGCAGTCGGTCGACAGAGGATGGCTACACCTTC
D: -; size: -; J: TRBJ2-6; length: 14; V: TRBV7-9; CDR3: CASTPSGGANVLTF; DNA: TGTGCCAGCACCCCATCCGGGGGGGCCAACGTCCTGACTTTC
D: TRBD2; size: -; J: TRBJ2-3; length: 14; V: TRBV5-1; CDR3: CASGAAGGADTQYF; DNA: TGCGCCAGCGGGGCGGCGGGGGGCGCAGATACGCAGTATTTT
D: TRBD2; size: -; J: TRBJ2-7; length: 16; V: TRBV2; CDR3: CASSEARASGGYEQYF; DNA: TGTGCCAGCAGTGAAGCGAGGGCTAGCGGGGGCTACGAGCAGTACTTC
D: TRBD1; size: -; J: TRBJ1-3; length: 17; V: TRBV10-3; CDR3: CAIKGPTGTEAGNTIYF; DNA: TGTGCCATCAAAGGCCCGACAGGGACGGAGGCTGGAAACACCATATATTTT
D: -; size: -; J: TRBJ1-3; length: 15; V: TRBV19; CDR3: CASGLGVLSGNTIYF; DNA: TGTGCCAGTGGCCTTGGGGTGCTCTCTGGAAACACCATATATTTT
D: -; size: -; J: TRBJ2-5; length: 13; V: TRBV5-1; CDR3: CASSLEFQETQYF; DNA: TGCGCCAGCAGCTTGGAGTTTCAAGAGACCCAGTACTTC
D: -; size: few; J: TRBJ1-1; length: 11; V: TRBV6-5; CDR3: CASSYNRMAFF; DNA: TGTGCCAGCAGTTACAATCGGATGGCTTTCTTT